The 30 T cell receptor beta chains below come from one sample, sequenced in a study of regulatory T cells in long-lasting Graves disease. The time point here: newly diagnosed GD, antithyroid drugs for less than 3 months. TCR sequences were obtained from RNA taken from PBMCs. In building TCR beta libraries, iRepertoire HTBI primers were used together with Arm-PCR of CDR3 regions. Each CDR3 protein is one row after TCRdb ran MiXCR on the multiplex PCR reads. Counted here are approximately 470,000 distinct CDR3 sequences, 16% occurring once; the ten biggest clones make up 12%. These data were likewise used in another study, on T cells in Graves' hyperthyroidism and ophthalmopathy.

The sequenced sample was peripheral blood mononuclear cells (PBMCs), obtained at new diagnosis, from a patient treated with antithyroid drugs. Every receptor here comes from a man aged 40-49 years with Graves disease.

This clonotype was recorded at least ten times. The chain employs TRBV7-9 and TRBJ2-3, with D perhaps TRBD1 (5 bases). The CDR3 covers 13 residues. V was clipped by 5 bases and J by 4 bases, with 10 bases between them. Germline CDR1 is SEHNR and CDR2 is FQNEAQ (reference sequence). The CDR3 DNA reads as TGTGCCAGCAGCGGCAGGGCCTCAGATACGCAGTATTTT. Residues: CASSGRASDTQYF.

For this clonotype: A single base is all that separates this from a far larger clone, so a read error is likely. This chain connects TRBV12-3 or TRBV12-4 to TRBJ2-1, with 8 bases lining up with TRBD1. The closer fit of TRBJ2-3 to the DNA end suggests the J call may be wrong. The CDR3 is 14 amino acids. The CDR3 is CASGQDRVRDTQYF. DNA for the CDR3: TGTGCCAGCGGCCAGGACAGGGTCCGGGATACGCAGTATTTT.

V gene TRBV9 combines with J gene TRBJ2-1; possibly TRBD2 for D (7 bases). Trimming cost V 7 bases and J 0 bases, with 14 bases left between them. The CDR3 extends over 15 amino acids. Germline CDR1 and CDR2: SGDLS and YYNGEE. CDR3 region: CASGGRGSSYNEQFF. CDR3 nucleotide sequence: TGTGCCAGCGGTGGGAGGGGGAGCTCCTACAATGAGCAGTTCTTC.

The chain has TRBV20-1 and TRBJ1-6; 7 nucleotides line up with TRBD1. This CDR3 is built from 14 residues. V lost 3 bases, J lost 2 bases, and 1 base stayed unmatched. Germline V gene data show CDR1 as DFQATT and CDR2 as SNEGSKA (reference sequence). CDR3 protein: CSARGQTYNSPLHF. The CDR3 nucleotides are TGCAGTGCTAGGGGACAGACCTATAATTCACCCCTCCACTTT.

The V call is TRBV10-1, the J call TRBJ2-2; 7 nucleotides agree with TRBD1. The CDR3 totals 18 residues. Germline assignment: CDR1 WNHNN and CDR2 SYGVQD (reference sequence). V gave up 0 bases and J gave up 4 bases; unmatched junction bases: 11. The CDR3 coding sequence is TGCGCCAGCAGTGAGTCGAGAGGGGGCGTCGATTTCACCGGGGAGCTGTTTTTT. Protein: CASSESRGGVDFTGELFF.

The chain uses TRBV10-3 and TRBJ1-1; D gene uncertain. CDR3 length equals 12 residues. The V gene's germline CDR1 is ENHRY and CDR2 SYGVKD. The V gene lost 6 bases and the J gene lost 1 base, with 6 bases spanning the gap. The CDR3 DNA sequence: TGTGCCATCAGGCACACGAACACTGAAGCTTTCTTT. Translated, it gives CAIRHTNTEAFF.

This clonotype has ten or more counts. V usage is TRBV11-2 and J usage is TRBJ2-7; possibly TRBD2 for D (5 bases). The CDR3 runs to 14 residues. CDR1 is SGHAT and CDR2 is FQNNGV in the germline V gene. Trimming took 5 bases from V and 4 from J, leaving 15 bases between them. The CDR3 DNA is TGTGCCAGCAGCCCGACGCGAGGGAGTTACGAGCAGTACTTC. Protein product: CASSPTRGSYEQYF. The full variable domain, with the rest looked up from reference TRBV11-2 and TRBJ2-7, is EAGVAQSPRYKIIEKRQSVAFWCNPISGHATLYWYQQILGQGPKLLIQFQNNGVVDDSQLPKDRFSAERLKGVDSTLKIQPAKLEDSAVYLCASSPTRGSYEQYFGPGTRLTVT.

This clonotype was counted ten times or more. The J gene is TRBJ2-1, the V gene TRBV2; 9 bases match TRBD2. The CDR3 extends over 16 amino acids. Germline V lookup: CDR1 SNHLY, CDR2 FYNNEI. V trimming: 4 bases; J trimming: 3 bases; junction bases outside the gene matches: 7. The CDR3 loop reads CASSGGRAGGYNEQFF. As DNA, the CDR3 is TGTGCCAGCAGTGGGGGTCGAGCGGGAGGCTACAATGAGCAGTTCTTC.

This clonotype has just a few counts. The chain employs TRBV6-1 and TRBJ2-7; tentatively, D is TRBD1 (6 bases). The germline CDR1 and CDR2 sequences are MNHNS and SASEGT. This CDR3 is 16 amino acids long. V was trimmed by 6 bases and J by 3 bases, leaving 21 bases between them. The CDR3 here is CASSRTRMTGYYEQYF. The CDR3, as DNA: TGTGCCAGCAGCCGGACCCGGATGACAGGCTACTACGAGCAGTACTTC.

Concerning this clonotype itself: A much larger clone lies a single base off, so this may be a read error. The chain employs TRBV6-2 or TRBV6-3 and TRBJ2-1, with 15 nucleotides matching TRBD2. CDR1 MNHEY and CDR2 SVGEGT come from the germline V gene. The length of the CDR3 is 16 residues. The chain's CDR3 is CASSFRTSGRDNERFF. The CDR3 DNA is TGTGCCAGCAGTTTTCGGACTAGCGGGAGGGACAATGAGCGGTTCTTC.

This clonotype was picked up many times. This sequence joins TRBV5-5 and TRBJ2-1; 9 bases agree with TRBD2. Germline trimming cut 0 bases from V and 7 bases from J; bases unmatched to any gene: 5. This CDR3 is 15 amino acids long. Per the germline V gene, CDR1 is SGHKS and CDR2 is YYEKEE (reference sequence). In DNA form, the CDR3 reads TGTGCCAGCAGCTTGGCGCGGGAGGGCCTTAATGAGCAGTTCTTC. Translating gives CASSLAREGLNEQFF.

The table lists this clonotype with many counts. This chain connects TRBV30 to TRBJ2-5; D is unresolved. CDR3 length: 13 residues. Germline CDR1 GTSNPN, CDR2 SVGIG (reference sequence). V was cut by 0 bases and J by 2 bases, with 7 bases left in between. The CDR3 here is CAWSVSDQETQYF. CDR3 coding DNA: TGTGCCTGGAGTGTATCAGATCAAGAGACCCAGTACTTC.

This clonotype was seen many times. The chain combines TRBV20-1 with TRBJ2-3; D is possibly TRBD1 or TRBD2 (6 bases each). V shed 6 bases and J shed 6 bases, with 16 bases lying between them. CDR3 length: 13 residues. The germline CDR1 and CDR2 sequences are DFQATT and SNEGSKA (reference sequence). The CDR3 loop is CSALDRGGDTQYF. CDR3 nucleotide sequence: TGCAGTGCCCTGGACAGAGGAGGGGATACGCAGTATTTT.

J is TRBJ1-2 and V is TRBV12-3 or TRBV12-4; D gene uncertain. V shed 6 bases and J shed 1 base, with 9 bases lying between them. This CDR3 region has 13 residues. This chain's CDR3 is CASSRRVNYGYTF. The CDR3 DNA sequence: TGTGCCAGCAGCAGGAGAGTTAACTATGGCTACACCTTC.

This clonotype showed up many times. The genes are TRBV20-1 and TRBJ1-4, with D uncertain. V gave up 0 bases and J gave up 7 bases, with 12 bases separating them. This CDR3 contains 14 residues. Germline values: CDR1 DFQATT, CDR2 SNEGSKA (reference sequence). Written as DNA, the CDR3 is TGCAGTGCTAGAGATGTGGGGTTCGGTGAAAAACTGTTTTTT. As protein: CSARDVGFGEKLFF.

The chain employs TRBV6-1 and TRBJ2-7, with D maybe TRBD1 (6 bases). Trimming cost V 6 bases and J 6 bases, with 18 bases left between them. CDR1 is MNHNS, CDR2 SASEGT, per germline. The CDR3 loop spans 14 amino acids. The CDR3 loop reads CASSRDNTLREQYF. CDR3 in DNA: TGTGCCAGCAGCAGGGACAATACATTACGCGAGCAGTACTTC.

At least ten counts were recorded for this clonotype. The rearrangement uses TRBV6-5 and TRBJ1-2, with D unresolved. Germline V gives CDR1 MNHEY, CDR2 SVGAGI. V lost 4 bases and J 8 bases, leaving 8 bases between the germline ends. CDR3 length equals 11 residues. The CDR3 nucleotides read TGTGCCAGCAGTTCCGCACGGGGCTACACCTTC. It translates to CASSSARGYTF.

The table lists this clonotype with many counts. The rearrangement uses TRBV27 and TRBJ2-1; no clear D gene. CDR3 length: 15 amino acids. V was clipped by 9 bases and J by 5 bases, with 20 bases between them. Looked up from germline, CDR1 is MNHEY and CDR2 is SMNVEV (reference sequence). Here the CDR3 DNA reads TGTGCCAGTTCACCCTACCCTCGGATGGACAATGAGCAGTTCTTC. Residues: CASSPYPRMDNEQFF.

This clonotype was counted ten times or more. The rearrangement uses TRBV28 and TRBJ2-5; 7 bases agree with TRBD1. V was clipped by 5 bases and J by 5 bases; unmatched bases: 11. Germline-derived CDR1 and CDR2 are MDHEN and SYDVKM. CDR3 size: 15 residues. The CDR3 reads CASSPRQGSSETQYF. The CDR3 nucleotides read TGTGCCAGCAGTCCCCGACAGGGTTCGAGTGAGACCCAGTACTTC.

This clonotype was picked up a small number of times. This rearrangement joins TRBV20-1 to TRBJ2-7; 7 bases match TRBD2. V lost 6 bases, J lost 9 bases, and 26 bases stayed unmatched. Germline V lookup: CDR1 DFQATT, CDR2 SNEGSKA (reference sequence). This CDR3 is 17 amino acids long. CDR3 region: CSARRHLGAGELAGQYF. The CDR3 bases are TGCAGTGCAAGACGGCACCTAGGGGCGGGAGAGCTTGCTGGGCAGTACTTC.

This clonotype was observed a few times. The chain combines TRBV10-3 with TRBJ1-4; D is uncertain. V shed 3 bases and J shed 7 bases, with 12 bases lying between them. Germline CDR1 is ENHRY and CDR2 is SYGVKD. There are 14 residues in the CDR3. CDR3 sequence (DNA): TGTGCCATCAGTGACCGGGAATCGGGTGAAAAACTGTTTTTT. Translated: CAISDRESGEKLFF.

The chain couples TRBV29-1 to TRBJ2-3; D is tentatively TRBD1 or TRBD2 (5 bases each). The germline V gene has CDR1 SQVTM and CDR2 ANQGSEA. The V and J ends lost 4 bases and 4 bases respectively, with 15 bases between them. This CDR3 contains 14 residues. CDR3: CSVVPRQGADTQYF. CDR3 DNA sequence: TGCAGCGTTGTCCCTCGGCAGGGAGCAGATACGCAGTATTTT.

The chain carries TRBV19 and TRBJ2-6, with D uncertain. CDR3 size: 12 residues. V gave up 8 bases and J gave up 4 bases, with 6 bases separating them. Germline CDR1 and CDR2: LNHDA and SQIVND (reference sequence). CDR3 nucleotides: TGTGCCAGTTCGCCCGGGGCCAACGTCCTGACTTTC. Amino acids: CASSPGANVLTF.

Remarks on this clonotype: A read error may explain this, as a much larger clone is one base away. V is TRBV29-1 and J is TRBJ2-7; possible D gene TRBD1, 5 bases. This CDR3 comprises 13 residues. The ends were cut back, 8 bases at V and 0 bases at J, with 14 bases in the middle. Germline CDR1 SQVTM, CDR2 ANQGSEA. CDR3: CSIALTASYEQYF. In DNA form, the CDR3 reads TGCAGCATCGCCCTGACAGCCTCCTACGAGCAGTACTTC.

In its sample, this clonotype was seen many times. The V call is TRBV24-1, the J call TRBJ2-1; perhaps TRBD2 as D (5 bases). V lost 2 bases and J 7 bases, leaving 17 bases between the germline ends. CDR3 length: 16 amino acids. The germline CDR1 and CDR2 sequences are KGHDR and SFDVKD. The CDR3 reads CATSDSQRRVGNEQFF. The CDR3 nucleotides are TGTGCCACCAGTGATTCACAGCGGCGAGTCGGAAATGAGCAGTTCTTC.

This chain links TRBV28 with TRBJ2-7; D not resolved. This CDR3 spans 14 amino acids. V lost 2 bases and J 0 bases, leaving 8 bases between the germline ends. Germline V gene sequence: CDR1 MDHEN, CDR2 SYDVKM. CDR3 residues: CASSLIGYSYEQYF. The DNA of the CDR3 is TGTGCCAGCAGTTTAATCGGATACTCCTACGAGCAGTACTTC.

In its sample, this clonotype was seen many times. The chain combines TRBV28 with TRBJ2-6; D not resolved. The length of the CDR3 is 14 residues. V lost 6 bases, J lost 3 bases, and 9 bases lay in between. The V gene's germline CDR1 is MDHEN and CDR2 SYDVKM. The CDR3 protein is CASSTVYGANVLTF. For the CDR3, the DNA is TGTGCCAGCAGCACGGTGTATGGGGCCAACGTCCTGACTTTC.

This clonotype was counted ten times or more. The chain combines TRBV20-1 with TRBJ2-5, with D possibly TRBD1 on 5 matching bases. There are 14 residues in the CDR3. Trimming took 0 bases from V and 3 from J, leaving 11 bases between them. CDR1 is DFQATT, CDR2 SNEGSKA, per germline (reference sequence). The CDR3 bases are TGCAGTGCTAGAGATGGGGCTAGTGAAGAGACCCAGTACTTC. This encodes CSARDGASEETQYF.

This clonotype was recorded at least ten times. J is TRBJ2-3 and V is TRBV27; D is perhaps TRBD1 (6 bases). Germline assignment: CDR1 MNHEY and CDR2 SMNVEV (reference sequence). The CDR3 has 14 amino acids. V was shortened by 6 bases and J by 3 bases, with 13 bases between the two germline ends. The chain's CDR3 is CASRGQFLTDTQYF. The DNA of the CDR3 is TGTGCCAGCAGAGGACAGTTCCTAACAGATACGCAGTATTTT.

Notes on this clonotype: A much larger clone differs by one base, so this may be a read error. The CDR3 ends on some other residue instead of the conserved phenylalanine or tryptophan, so this is likely a read error. V gene TRBV18 combines with J gene TRBJ2-5; D unresolved. This CDR3 is built from 14 residues. Germline CDR1 reads KGHSH; CDR2 reads LQKENI. Deletions cut 5 bases from V and 0 bases from J, with 10 bases between. The CDR3 sequence is CASSRENNQETQYL. DNA of the CDR3: TGTGCCAGCTCAAGAGAGAACAACCAAGAGACCCAGTACCTC.